One T cell receptor beta chain is described in this entry. The record originates from a study of blood T cell repertoires in COVID-19. In the study overall: Samples representing acute and convalescent COVID-19 were sourced from the United States, Italy and Spain.

V was clipped by 7 bases and J by 3 bases; unmatched bases: 4. The CDR3 consists of 14 residues. Germline CDR1 reads MNHEY; CDR2 reads SMNVEV (reference sequence). The method was immunoSEQ multiplex PCR; TCRdb's version includes in-frame clones alone and lacks a portion of them. The sample shows fewer than 400,000 clones, about 89% of them seen only once. Individuals aged about 18 to 90 years were recruited from 24 US areas. Researchers sorted participants into cohorts using their self-reported clinical history. Two negative PCRs, clearance, or symptom resolution were required of recovered Cohort 3 donors.

V is TRBV27 and J is TRBJ2-7, with TRBD2 identical over 12 bases. The sample taken for sequencing was PBMCs or T cells enriched from blood (not recorded which). The TCR sequence derives from a man aged 55 to 69 who had recovered from COVID-19. CDR3: CASTTSGRRYEQYF. The CDR3 DNA is TGTGCCAGCACCACTAGCGGGAGGCGCTACGAGCAGTACTTC.